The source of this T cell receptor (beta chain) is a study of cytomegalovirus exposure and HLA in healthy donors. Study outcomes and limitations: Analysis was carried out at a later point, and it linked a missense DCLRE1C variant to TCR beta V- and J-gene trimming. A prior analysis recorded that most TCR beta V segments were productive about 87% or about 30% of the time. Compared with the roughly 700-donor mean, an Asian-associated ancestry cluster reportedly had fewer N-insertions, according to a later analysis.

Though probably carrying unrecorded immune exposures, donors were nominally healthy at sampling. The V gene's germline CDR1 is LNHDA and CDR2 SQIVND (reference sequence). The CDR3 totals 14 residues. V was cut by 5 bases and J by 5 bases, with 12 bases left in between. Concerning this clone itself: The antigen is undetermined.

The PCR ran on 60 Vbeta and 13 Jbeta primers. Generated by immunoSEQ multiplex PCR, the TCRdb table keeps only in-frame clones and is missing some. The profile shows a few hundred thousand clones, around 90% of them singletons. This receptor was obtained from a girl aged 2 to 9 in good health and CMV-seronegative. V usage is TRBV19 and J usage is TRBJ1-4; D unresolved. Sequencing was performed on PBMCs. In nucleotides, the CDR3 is TGTGCCAGTAGTTTTAACCGCGGAAATGAAAAACTGTTTTTT. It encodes CASSFNRGNEKLFF. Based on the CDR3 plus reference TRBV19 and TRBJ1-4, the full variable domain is DGGITQSPKYLFRKEGQNVTLSCEQNLNHDAMYWYRQDPGQGLRLIYYSQIVNDFQKGDIAEGYSVSREKKESFPLTVTSAQKNPTAFYLCASSFNRGNEKLFFGSGTQLSVL.